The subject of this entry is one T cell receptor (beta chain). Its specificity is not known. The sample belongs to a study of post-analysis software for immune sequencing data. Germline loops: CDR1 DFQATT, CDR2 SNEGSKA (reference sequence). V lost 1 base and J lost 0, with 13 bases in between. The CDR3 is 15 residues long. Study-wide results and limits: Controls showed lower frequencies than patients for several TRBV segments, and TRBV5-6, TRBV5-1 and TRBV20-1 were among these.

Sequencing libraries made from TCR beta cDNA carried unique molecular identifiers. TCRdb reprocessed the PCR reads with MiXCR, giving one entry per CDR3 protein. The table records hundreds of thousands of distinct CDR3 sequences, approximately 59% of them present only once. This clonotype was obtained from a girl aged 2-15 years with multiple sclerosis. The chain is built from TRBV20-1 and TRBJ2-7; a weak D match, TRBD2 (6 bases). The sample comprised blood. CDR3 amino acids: CSARGGRGSSYEQYF. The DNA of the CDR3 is TGCAGTGCTAGAGGCGGCCGGGGGAGCTCCTACGAGCAGTACTTC.